This T cell receptor (beta chain) was sequenced during a study of CD8 T cells in Susac syndrome. The study, taken as a whole, reports: The study's TCR sequencing and HLA analysis covered a relatively small number of individuals, and the study acknowledged this.

For this clonotype: Its antigen is not known.

Blood CD8+ and CD4+ T cells underwent high-throughput TCR beta sequencing. TEMRA cells were FACS-enriched and CD8+ and CD4+ T cells negatively isolated. CDR1 MNHEY and CDR2 SMNVEV come from the germline V gene (reference sequence). Germline trimming cut 6 bases from V and 9 bases from J; bases unmatched to any gene: 9. The CDR3 covers 15 residues. Reverse transcription of about 0.45 to 1 ug RNA was carried out with random hexamers. A multiplex approach, immunoSEQ multiplex PCR, amplified TCR beta CDR3 across 54 Vbeta and 13 Jbeta. One entry per CDR3 protein results from TCRdb running MiXCR on the immunoSEQ multiplex PCR reads. The data contain around 160,000 distinct CDR3 sequences, just under 95% of them singletons.

This sequence joins TRBV27 and TRBJ1-6; 9 bases agree with TRBD1. Sample: CD4+ T cells from PBMCs. This TCR was recovered from a human donor in good health. The CDR3 nucleotides read TGTGCCAGCAGATCGCACAGGGGGCAAGCTTCACCCCTCCACTTT. Translating gives CASRSHRGQASPLHF.